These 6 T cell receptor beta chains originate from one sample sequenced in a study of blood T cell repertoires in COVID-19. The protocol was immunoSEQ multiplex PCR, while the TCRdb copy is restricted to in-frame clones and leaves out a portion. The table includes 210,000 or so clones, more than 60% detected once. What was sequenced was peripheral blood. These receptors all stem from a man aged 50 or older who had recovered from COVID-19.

The CDR3: CASSLETGLGSPLHF. For the CDR3, the DNA is TGTGCCAGCAGCTTAGAGACAGGGCTGGGTTCACCCCTCCACTTT. The rearrangement joins TRBV11-2 to TRBJ1-6; 7 bases are shared with TRBD1. Trimming removed 0 bases from V and 9 bases from J; junction bases left unmatched: 5. Germline loops: CDR1 SGHAT, CDR2 FQNNGV. This CDR3 region has 15 residues.

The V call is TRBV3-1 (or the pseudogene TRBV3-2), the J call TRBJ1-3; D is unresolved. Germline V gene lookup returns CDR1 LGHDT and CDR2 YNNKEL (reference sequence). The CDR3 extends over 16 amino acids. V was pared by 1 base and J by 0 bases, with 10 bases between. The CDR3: CASSQGAGSSGNTIYF. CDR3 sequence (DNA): TGTGCCAGCAGCCAAGGGGCGGGAAGCTCTGGAAACACCATATATTTT.

CDR3: CATSRDLTSGRGEQFF. In DNA, the CDR3 is TGTGCCACCAGCAGAGATTTGACTAGCGGGCGAGGTGAGCAGTTCTTC. This sequence joins TRBV15 and TRBJ2-1; 10 nucleotides match TRBD2. The CDR3 runs 16 residues. V trimming: 0 bases; J trimming: 9 bases; junction bases outside the gene matches: 8. Germline-derived CDR1 and CDR2 are LNHNV and YYDKDF (reference sequence).

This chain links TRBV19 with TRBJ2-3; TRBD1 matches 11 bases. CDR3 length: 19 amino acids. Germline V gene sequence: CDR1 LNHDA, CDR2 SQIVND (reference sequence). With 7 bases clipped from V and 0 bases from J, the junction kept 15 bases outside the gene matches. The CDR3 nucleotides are TGTGCCAGTACCAACGTCCTGCCGGGACAGGGGGATAGCACAGATACGCAGTATTTT. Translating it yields CASTNVLPGQGDSTDTQYF. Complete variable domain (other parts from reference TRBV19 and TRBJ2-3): DGGITQSPKYLFRKEGQNVTLSCEQNLNHDAMYWYRQDPGQGLRLIYYSQIVNDFQKGDIAEGYSVSREKKESFPLTVTSAQKNPTAFYLCASTNVLPGQGDSTDTQYFGPGTRLTVL.

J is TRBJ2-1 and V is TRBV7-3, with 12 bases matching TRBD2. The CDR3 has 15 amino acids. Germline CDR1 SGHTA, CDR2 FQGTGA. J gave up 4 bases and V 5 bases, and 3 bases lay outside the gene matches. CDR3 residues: CASSRLAGEYNEQFF. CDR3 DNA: TGTGCCAGCAGCCGACTAGCGGGAGAATACAATGAGCAGTTCTTC.

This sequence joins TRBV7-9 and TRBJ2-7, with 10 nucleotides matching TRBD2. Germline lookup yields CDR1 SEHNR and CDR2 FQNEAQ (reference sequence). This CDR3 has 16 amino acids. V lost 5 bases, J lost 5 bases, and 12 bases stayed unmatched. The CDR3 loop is CASSPRASGSEDEQYF. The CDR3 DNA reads TGTGCCAGCAGCCCCCGTGCTAGCGGGAGTGAAGACGAGCAGTACTTC. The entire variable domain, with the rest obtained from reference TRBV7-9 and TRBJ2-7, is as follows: DTGVSQNPRHKITKRGQNVTFRCDPISEHNRLYWYRQTLGQGPEFLTYFQNEAQLEKSRLLSDRFSAERPKGSFSTLEIQRTEQGDSAMYLCASSPRASGSEDEQYFGPGTRLTVT.